A single T cell receptor (beta chain) is shown here with its context. Per germline, CDR1 SEHNR and CDR2 FQNEAQ (reference sequence). Trimming pared 1 base from V and 4 bases from J, leaving 8 bases between. This CDR3 has 14 amino acids. cDNA prepared by RNA extraction and subsequent reverse transcription served as the template for sequencing. Assay: immunoSEQ multiplex PCR; the TCRdb copy retains only in-frame clones and omits some. The table includes some 170,000 clones, around 64% detected once. The source of the sample is a study of CD8+ T cells in alopecia areata. This receptor was taken from a human donor with alopecia areata. Sample: CD8+ T cells sorted from blood, taken at week 0. The rearrangement joins TRBV7-9 to TRBJ1-5, with D unclear. The CDR3: CASSLDPRNQPQHF. The CDR3 region has the DNA TGTGCCAGCAGCTTAGATCCCAGAAATCAGCCCCAGCATTTT.